This T cell receptor beta chain was observed in a study of T-cell reconstitution after alpha-beta-depleted transplantation in children. J lost 1 base, V lost 0 bases, and 4 bases had no gene match. The germline CDR1 and CDR2 sequences are SQVTM and ANQGSEA. This CDR3 spans 16 amino acids. Findings and limits, study-wide: Hyperexpanded clones declined; after one year, newly produced T cells mostly supplied diversity. After transplant, at about two months, alpha-beta T cells were reportedly derived from several hundred expanded graft clones. For some patients, TCRbeta diversity was high at day 60 because of recipient T cells and thymic progenitors that survived.

Preparation of the TCRbeta library involved a method that used unique molecular identifiers. TCRdb reprocessed the PCR reads with MiXCR, giving one entry per CDR3 protein. The table lists hundreds of thousands of distinct CDR3 sequences, 20% to 30% of them singletons. This clonotype came up a few times. Its target is unknown. The input for sequencing was PBMCs, mostly from graft donor cells, taken 360 days after TCRalphabeta/CD19-depleted stem cell transplant. The chain combines TRBV29-1 with TRBJ2-3; TRBD2 aligns across 10 bases. The receptor's source is a female patient under 10 years old who had a stem cell transplant for congenital amegakaryocytic thrombocytopenia, so the T cells may come from the graft donor. The DNA of the CDR3 is TGCAGCGTTGAAGAAGGACTAGCGGACCGCACAGATACGCAGTATTTT. It is translated as CSVEEGLADRTDTQYF.